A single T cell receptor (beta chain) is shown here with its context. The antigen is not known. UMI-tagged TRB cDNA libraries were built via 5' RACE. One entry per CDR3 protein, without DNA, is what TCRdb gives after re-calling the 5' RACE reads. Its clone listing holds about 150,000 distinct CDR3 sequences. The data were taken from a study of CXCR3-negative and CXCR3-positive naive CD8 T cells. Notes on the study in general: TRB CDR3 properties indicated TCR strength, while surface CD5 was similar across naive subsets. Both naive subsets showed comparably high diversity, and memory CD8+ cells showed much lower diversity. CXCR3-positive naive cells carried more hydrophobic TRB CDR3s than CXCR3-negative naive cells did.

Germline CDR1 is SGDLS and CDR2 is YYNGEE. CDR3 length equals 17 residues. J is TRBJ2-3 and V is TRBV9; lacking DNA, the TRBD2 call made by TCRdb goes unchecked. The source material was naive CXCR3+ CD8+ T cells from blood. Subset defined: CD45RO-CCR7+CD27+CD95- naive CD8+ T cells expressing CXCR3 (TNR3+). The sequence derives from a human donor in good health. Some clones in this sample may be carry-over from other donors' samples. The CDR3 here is CASSVEPSGGATDTQYF.